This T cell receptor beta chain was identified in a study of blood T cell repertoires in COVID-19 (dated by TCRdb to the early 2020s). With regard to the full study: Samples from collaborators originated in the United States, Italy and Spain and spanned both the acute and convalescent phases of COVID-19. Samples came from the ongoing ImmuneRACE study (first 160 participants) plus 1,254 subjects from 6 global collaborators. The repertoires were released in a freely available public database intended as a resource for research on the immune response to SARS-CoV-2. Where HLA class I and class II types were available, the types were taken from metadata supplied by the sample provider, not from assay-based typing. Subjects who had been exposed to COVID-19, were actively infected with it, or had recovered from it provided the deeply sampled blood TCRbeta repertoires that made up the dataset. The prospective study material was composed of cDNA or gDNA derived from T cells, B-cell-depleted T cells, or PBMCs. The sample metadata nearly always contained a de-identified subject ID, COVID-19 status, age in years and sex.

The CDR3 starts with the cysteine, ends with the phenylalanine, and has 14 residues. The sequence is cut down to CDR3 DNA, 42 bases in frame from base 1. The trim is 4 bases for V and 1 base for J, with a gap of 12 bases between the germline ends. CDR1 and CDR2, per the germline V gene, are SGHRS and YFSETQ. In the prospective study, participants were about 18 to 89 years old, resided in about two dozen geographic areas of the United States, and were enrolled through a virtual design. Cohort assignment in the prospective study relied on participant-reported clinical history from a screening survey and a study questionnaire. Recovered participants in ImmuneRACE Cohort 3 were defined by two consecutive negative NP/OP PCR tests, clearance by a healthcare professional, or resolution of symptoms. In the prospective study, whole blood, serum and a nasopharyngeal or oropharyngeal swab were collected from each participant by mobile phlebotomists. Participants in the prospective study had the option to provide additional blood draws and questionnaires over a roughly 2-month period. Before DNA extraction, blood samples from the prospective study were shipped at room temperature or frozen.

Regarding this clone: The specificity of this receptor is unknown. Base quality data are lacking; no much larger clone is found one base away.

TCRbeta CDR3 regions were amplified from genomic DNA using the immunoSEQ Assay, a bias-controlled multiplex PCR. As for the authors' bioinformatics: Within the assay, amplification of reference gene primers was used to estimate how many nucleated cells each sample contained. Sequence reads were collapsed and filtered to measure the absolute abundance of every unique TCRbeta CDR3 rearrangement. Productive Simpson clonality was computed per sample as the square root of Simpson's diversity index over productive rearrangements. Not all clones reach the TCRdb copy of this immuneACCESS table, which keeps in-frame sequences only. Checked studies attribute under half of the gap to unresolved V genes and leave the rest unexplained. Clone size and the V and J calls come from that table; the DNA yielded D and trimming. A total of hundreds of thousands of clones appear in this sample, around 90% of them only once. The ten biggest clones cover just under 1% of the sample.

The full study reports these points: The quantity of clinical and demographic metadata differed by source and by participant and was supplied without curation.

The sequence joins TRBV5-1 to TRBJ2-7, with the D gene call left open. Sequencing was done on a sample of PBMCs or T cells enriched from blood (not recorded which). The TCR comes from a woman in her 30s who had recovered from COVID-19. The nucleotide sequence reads TGCGCCAGCAGCGTCGACTTGGTTTCCTACGAGCAGTACTTC. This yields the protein CASSVDLVSYEQYF.